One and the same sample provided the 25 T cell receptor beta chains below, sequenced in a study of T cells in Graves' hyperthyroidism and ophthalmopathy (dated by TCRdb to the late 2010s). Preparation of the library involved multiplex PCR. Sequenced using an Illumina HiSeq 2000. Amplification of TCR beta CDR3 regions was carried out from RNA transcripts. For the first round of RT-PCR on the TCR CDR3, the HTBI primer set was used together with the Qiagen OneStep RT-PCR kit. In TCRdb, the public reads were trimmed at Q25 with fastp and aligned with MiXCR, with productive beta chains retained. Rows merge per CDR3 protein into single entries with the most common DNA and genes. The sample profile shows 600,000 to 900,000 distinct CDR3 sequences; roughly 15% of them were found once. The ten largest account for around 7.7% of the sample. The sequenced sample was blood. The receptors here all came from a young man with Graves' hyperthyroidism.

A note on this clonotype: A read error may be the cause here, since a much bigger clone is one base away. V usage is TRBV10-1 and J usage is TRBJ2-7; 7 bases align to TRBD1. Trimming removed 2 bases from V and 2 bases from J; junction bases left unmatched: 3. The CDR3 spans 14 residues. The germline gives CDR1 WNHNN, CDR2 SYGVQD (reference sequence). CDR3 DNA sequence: TGCGCCAGCAGTGAGAGTCAGGGGGCCTACGAGCAGTACTTC. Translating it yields CASSESQGAYEQYF.

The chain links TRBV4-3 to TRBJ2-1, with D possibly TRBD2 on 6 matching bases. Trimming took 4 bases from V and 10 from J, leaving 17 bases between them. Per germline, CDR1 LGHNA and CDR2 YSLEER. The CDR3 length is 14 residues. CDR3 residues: CASSPARASDEQFF. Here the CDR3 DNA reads TGCGCCAGCAGCCCCGCCCGGGCTAGCGACGAGCAGTTCTTC.

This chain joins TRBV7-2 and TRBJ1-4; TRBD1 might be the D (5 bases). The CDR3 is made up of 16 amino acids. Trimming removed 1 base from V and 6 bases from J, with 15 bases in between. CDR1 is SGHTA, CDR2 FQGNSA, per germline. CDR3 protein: CASSLGGGGGDEKLFF. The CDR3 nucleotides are TGTGCCAGCAGCTTAGGGGGGGGGGGGGGAGATGAAAAACTGTTTTTT.

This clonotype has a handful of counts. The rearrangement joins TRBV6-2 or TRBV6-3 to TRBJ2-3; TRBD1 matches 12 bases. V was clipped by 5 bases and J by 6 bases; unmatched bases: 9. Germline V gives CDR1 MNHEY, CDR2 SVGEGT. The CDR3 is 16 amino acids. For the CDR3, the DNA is TGTGCCAGCAGTCAGCCGGGACAGGGGGCGTCGGATACGCAGTATTTT. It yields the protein CASSQPGQGASDTQYF.

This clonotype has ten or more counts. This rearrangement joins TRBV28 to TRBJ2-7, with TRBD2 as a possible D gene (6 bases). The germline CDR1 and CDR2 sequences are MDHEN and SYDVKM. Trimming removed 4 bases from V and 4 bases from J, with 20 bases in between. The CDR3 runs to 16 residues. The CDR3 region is CASSYSGETGTYEQYF. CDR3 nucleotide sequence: TGTGCCAGCAGTTACTCCGGGGAAACGGGGACTTACGAGCAGTACTTC.

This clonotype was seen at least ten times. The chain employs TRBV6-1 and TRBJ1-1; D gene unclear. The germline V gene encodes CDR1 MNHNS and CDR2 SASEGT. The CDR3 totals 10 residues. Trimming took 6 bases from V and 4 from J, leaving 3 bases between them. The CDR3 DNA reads TGTGCCAGCAGGAGCACTGAAGCTTTCTTT. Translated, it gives CASRSTEAFF.

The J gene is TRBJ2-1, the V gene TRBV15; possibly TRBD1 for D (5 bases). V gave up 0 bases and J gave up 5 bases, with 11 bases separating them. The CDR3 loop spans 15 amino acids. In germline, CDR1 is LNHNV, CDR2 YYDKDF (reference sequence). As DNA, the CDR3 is TGTGCCACCAGCAGAGACAGGGCCCCCAACAATGAGCAGTTCTTC. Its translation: CATSRDRAPNNEQFF.

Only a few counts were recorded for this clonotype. This CDR3 reads CASRKEALAPNNEQFF. The CDR3 nucleotides are TGTGCCAGCAGAAAAGAGGCACTAGCTCCGAACAATGAGCAGTTCTTC. V and J are TRBV3-1 and TRBJ2-1, with D possibly matching TRBD2 (6 bases). CDR3 length: 16 amino acids. V lost 6 bases, J lost 5 bases, and 20 bases lay in between. Germline loops: CDR1 LGHDT, CDR2 YNNKEL (reference sequence).

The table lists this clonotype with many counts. CDR3 amino acids: CASSADGHYYEQYF. The CDR3 nucleotides are TGTGCCAGCAGCGCGGACGGCCATTACTACGAGCAGTACTTC. The genes are TRBV7-2 and TRBJ2-7; D is ambiguous. V dropped 5 bases and J dropped 3 bases, with 14 bases sitting between them. Germline V gives CDR1 SGHTA, CDR2 FQGNSA. This CDR3 is 14 amino acids long.

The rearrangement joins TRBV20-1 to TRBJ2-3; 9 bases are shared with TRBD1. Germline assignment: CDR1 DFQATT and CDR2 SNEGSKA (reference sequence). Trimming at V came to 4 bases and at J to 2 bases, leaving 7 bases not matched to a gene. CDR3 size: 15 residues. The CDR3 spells CSATDGTGNTDTQYF. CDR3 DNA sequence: TGCAGTGCTACTGACGGGACAGGGAACACAGATACGCAGTATTTT.

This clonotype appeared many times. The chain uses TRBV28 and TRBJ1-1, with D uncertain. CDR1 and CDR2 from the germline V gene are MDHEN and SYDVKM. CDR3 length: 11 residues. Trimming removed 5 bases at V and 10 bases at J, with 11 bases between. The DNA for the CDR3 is TGTGCCAGCAGTCGGACGAAATTAGCTTTCTTT. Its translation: CASSRTKLAFF.

CDR3 coding DNA: TGTGCCAGCAGACTGGCAAAACGTGACAGTAGGGATACGCAGTATTTT. It translates to CASRLAKRDSRDTQYF. The chain has TRBV5-6 and TRBJ2-3; maybe TRBD1 (5 bases). V lost 5 bases and J lost 6, with 22 bases in between. Germline CDR1 SGHDT, CDR2 YYEEEE. The CDR3 is made up of 16 amino acids.

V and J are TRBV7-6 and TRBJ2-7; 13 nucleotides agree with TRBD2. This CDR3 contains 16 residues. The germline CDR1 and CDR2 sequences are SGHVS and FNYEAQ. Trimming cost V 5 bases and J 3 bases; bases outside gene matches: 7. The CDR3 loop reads CASSPGLAGAGYEQYF. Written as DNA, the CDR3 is TGTGCCAGCAGCCCTGGACTAGCGGGAGCCGGCTACGAGCAGTACTTC.

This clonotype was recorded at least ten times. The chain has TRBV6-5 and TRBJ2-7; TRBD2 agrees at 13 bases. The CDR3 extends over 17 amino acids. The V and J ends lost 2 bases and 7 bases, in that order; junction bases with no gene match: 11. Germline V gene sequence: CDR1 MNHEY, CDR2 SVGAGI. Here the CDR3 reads CASSYPLGLAGVGEQYF. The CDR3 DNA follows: TGTGCCAGCAGTTACCCCCTCGGACTAGCGGGAGTAGGAGAGCAGTACTTC.

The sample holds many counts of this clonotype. The CDR3 protein is CASSSPGGYEQYF. The CDR3 DNA reads TGTGCCAGCAGTTCCCCGGGGGGCTACGAGCAGTACTTC. This chain joins TRBV12-3 or TRBV12-4 and TRBJ2-7; 7 bases match TRBD2. The J segment lost 3 bases and the V segment lost 4 bases, leaving 3 bases of the junction unmatched. The CDR3 consists of 13 residues.

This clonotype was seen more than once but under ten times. The CDR3 sequence: CASSIWTDYTGELFF. CDR3 in DNA: TGCGCCAGCAGCATCTGGACGGATTACACCGGGGAGCTGTTTTTT. V usage is TRBV5-1 and J usage is TRBJ2-2; D unclear. The CDR3 runs 15 residues. In germline, CDR1 is SGHRS, CDR2 YFSETQ. V lost 4 bases to trimming and J lost 3 bases, with 13 bases between them. The full variable domain, its missing parts supplied by reference TRBV5-1 and TRBJ2-2, is KAGVTQTPRYLIKTRGQQVTLSCSPISGHRSVSWYQQTPGQGLQFLFEYFSETQRNKGNFPGRFSGRQFSNSRSEMNVSTLELGDSALYLCASSIWTDYTGELFFGEGSRLTVL.

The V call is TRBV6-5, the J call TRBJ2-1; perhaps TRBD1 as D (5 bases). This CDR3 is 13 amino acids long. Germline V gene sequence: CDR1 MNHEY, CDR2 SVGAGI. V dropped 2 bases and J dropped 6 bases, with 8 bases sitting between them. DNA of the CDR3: TGTGCCAGCAGTTACGTAGGGGCCAATGAGCAGTTCTTC. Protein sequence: CASSYVGANEQFF.

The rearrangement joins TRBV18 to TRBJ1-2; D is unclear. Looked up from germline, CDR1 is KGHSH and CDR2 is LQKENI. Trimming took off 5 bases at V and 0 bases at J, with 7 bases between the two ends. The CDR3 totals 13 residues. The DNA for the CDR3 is TGTGCCAGCTCATTTTCAGCTAACTATGGCTACACCTTC. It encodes CASSFSANYGYTF.

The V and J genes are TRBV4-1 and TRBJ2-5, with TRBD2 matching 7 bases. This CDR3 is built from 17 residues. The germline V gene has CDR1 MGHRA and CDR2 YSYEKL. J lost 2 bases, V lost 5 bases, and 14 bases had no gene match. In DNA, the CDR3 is TGCGCCAGCAGCTCCGCGGCATCTAGCGGTGAACAAGAGACCCAGTACTTC. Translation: CASSSAASSGEQETQYF.

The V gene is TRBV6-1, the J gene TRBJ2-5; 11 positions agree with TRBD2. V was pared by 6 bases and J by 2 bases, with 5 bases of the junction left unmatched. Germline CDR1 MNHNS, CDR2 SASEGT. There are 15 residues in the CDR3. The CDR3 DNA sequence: TGTGCCAGCAGCGGGACTAGCGGAACACAAGAGACCCAGTACTTC. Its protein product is CASSGTSGTQETQYF.

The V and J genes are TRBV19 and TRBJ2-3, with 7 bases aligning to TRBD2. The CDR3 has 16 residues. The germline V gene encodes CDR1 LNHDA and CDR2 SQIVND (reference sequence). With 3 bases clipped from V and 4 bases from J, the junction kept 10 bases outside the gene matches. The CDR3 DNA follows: TGTGCCAGTAGTATGGGGTGGGAGGGCCTAGCAGATACGCAGTATTTT. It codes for CASSMGWEGLADTQYF.

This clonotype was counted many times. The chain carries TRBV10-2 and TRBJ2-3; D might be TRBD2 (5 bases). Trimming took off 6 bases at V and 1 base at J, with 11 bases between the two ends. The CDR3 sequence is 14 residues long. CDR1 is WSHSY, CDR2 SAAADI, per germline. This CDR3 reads CASRRERGTDTQYF. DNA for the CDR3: TGCGCCAGCAGGAGGGAACGGGGCACAGATACGCAGTATTTT.

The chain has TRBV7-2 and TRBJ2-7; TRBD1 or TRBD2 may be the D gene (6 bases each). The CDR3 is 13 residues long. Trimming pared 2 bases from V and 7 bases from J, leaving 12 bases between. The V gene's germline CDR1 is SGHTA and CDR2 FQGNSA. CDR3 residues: CASSLSGASEQYF. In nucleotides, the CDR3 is TGTGCCAGCAGCTTATCGGGGGCGAGTGAGCAGTACTTC.

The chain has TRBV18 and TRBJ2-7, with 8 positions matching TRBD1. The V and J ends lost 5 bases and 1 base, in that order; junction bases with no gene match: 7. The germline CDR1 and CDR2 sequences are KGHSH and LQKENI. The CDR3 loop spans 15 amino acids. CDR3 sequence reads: CASSSYRGISYEQYF. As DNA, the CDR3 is TGTGCCAGCTCATCCTACAGGGGGATTTCCTACGAGCAGTACTTC. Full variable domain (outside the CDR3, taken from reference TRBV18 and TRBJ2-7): NAGVMQNPRHLVRRRGQEARLRCSPMKGHSHVYWYRQLPEEGLKFMVYLQKENIIDESGMPKERFSAEFPKEGPSILRIQQVVRGDSAAYFCASSSYRGISYEQYFGPGTRLTVT.

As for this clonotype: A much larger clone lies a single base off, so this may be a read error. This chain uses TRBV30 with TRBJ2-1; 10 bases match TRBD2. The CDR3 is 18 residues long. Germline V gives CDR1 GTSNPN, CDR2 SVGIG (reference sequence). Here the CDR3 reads CVWRRRLAGRSLDNEQFF. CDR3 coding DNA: TGTGTCTGGAGGAGGCGACTAGCGGGCCGGTCTCTCGACAATGAGCAGTTCTTC.